This TCR beta chain was found in a study of T cells in Graves' hyperthyroidism and ophthalmopathy (dated by TCRdb to the late 2010s). With regard to the full study: Peripheral blood samples were taken at the time of initial diagnosis, prior to any treatment. To identify TCR V-J signatures that set the groups apart, the researchers used a discovery cohort of 100 patients, made up of roughly 45 with Graves' ophthalmopathy and about 60 with stable Graves' hyperthyroidism. Prospective prediction of ophthalmopathy was tested in an independent validation cohort consisting of about 20 hyperthyroidism patients and approximately 16 patients who later progressed to ophthalmopathy. The 100 discovery patients were randomly divided into training and test sets at a 7:3 ratio. The study also compared thyroid tissue and blood T-cell repertoires from several Graves' hyperthyroidism patients. Once sampling was done, hyperthyroidism patients were given methimazole at a starting dose of 30 mg daily, whereas ophthalmopathy patients were given high-dose intravenous methylprednisolone. The paper reports TCR Vbeta CDR3 sequencing of 130 to 150 peripheral blood samples: some 41 ophthalmopathy, over 70 hyperthyroidism and about 17 progressor patients. What the research found in general, with its limitations: No statistical method was used to set the sample size in advance, and investigators knew the group allocation. In validation, progression to ophthalmopathy was predicted by the model with about 70% sensitivity and approximately 78% specificity, a median of approximately 7.1 months before onset. In cross-validation, a model built on a 13 V-J signature told ophthalmopathy apart from stable hyperthyroidism with 87.88% sensitivity and about 81% specificity, and in testing the same model reached 80%/75%. Most expanded thyroid clonotypes (frequency above 0.001) were also found in blood, which suggests that blood repertoires may mirror thyroid immune responses.

The CDR3 sequence holds 16 residues, the cysteine and phenylalanine included. CDR3 DNA only is kept here, 48 bases in frame from base 1. The germline ends are 15 bases apart after V is trimmed by 5 bases and J by 0 bases. From a lookup of the germline V gene (reference sequence), CDR1 and CDR2 are PRHDT and FYEKMQ. TCR beta CDR3 regions were amplified from RNA transcripts. For the first round of RT-PCR on the TCR CDR3, the HTBI primer set was used together with the Qiagen OneStep RT-PCR kit. The libraries were constructed in a second round of multiplex PCR and then size-selected and purified. Libraries were sequenced paired-end with 100 bp reads on an Illumina HiSeq2000. The original pipeline was this. SOAPnuke was used to process the raw data, throwing out any read that contained adapters or uncalled bases, had a mean Phred below 15, or lacked an exact constant-primer or identifier match. High-quality paired reads were merged using COPE v1.2.5, and each unique nucleotide sequence was defined as a clonotype. MiTCR v1.1 was used to align clonotypes to the IMGT TRBV, TRBD and TRBJ reference segments. The analysis included only V-J combinations with a frequency above 0.0001, which together covered 98% to 99.2% of the repertoires. The TCS score was defined as F50 (clonal expansion) divided by E x V (chaos), with BLOSUM62-based TCRdist calculated between CDR3 peptides within each V-J. Welch's t-statistics and random forest reduced some 510 V-J features to 13, which were used in a naive Bayes classifier (R e1071). TCRdb trimmed the raw reads at Q25, called clones with MiXCR and kept productive beta chains. Each CDR3 protein gets just one entry, which takes the most common genes and DNA from the rows behind it. In this record, the V and J calls reflect TCRdb's handling and not the investigators' own analysis. In this sample the table shows a few hundred thousand distinct CDR3 sequences, about a sixth of which occur a single time. The leading ten clones occupy around 17% of the sample.

At least ten counts were recorded for this clonotype. The antigen it recognizes is unknown. No base quality information exists; no much larger clone differs at one position. Moderately to severely active disease, a Clinical Activity Score of at least 3, a NOSPECS grade of at least 4, and a duration under 3 months were present in ophthalmopathy patients. The study excluded patients with uncontrolled infections, other autoimmune diseases, pregnancy or lactation. Clinical symptoms, serum thyroxine and TRAb, thyroid ultrasound, and orbital computed tomography formed the basis for the diagnoses. PBMCs were separated from around 9.1 ml of fresh peripheral blood using Ficoll-Paque density gradient centrifugation. Total RNA was extracted with Trizol reagent, and quality was checked on an Agilent 2100 Bioanalyzer.

Source material: blood. The source of this sequence is a woman between 18 and 30 years old with Graves' ophthalmopathy. This receptor chain uses TRBV13 and TRBJ2-3; the D gene remains uncertain. The CDR3 region has the sequence CASSTGGRGSTDTQYF. Here is the DNA: TGTGCCAGCAGCACGGGTGGGCGCGGTAGCACAGATACGCAGTATTTT.